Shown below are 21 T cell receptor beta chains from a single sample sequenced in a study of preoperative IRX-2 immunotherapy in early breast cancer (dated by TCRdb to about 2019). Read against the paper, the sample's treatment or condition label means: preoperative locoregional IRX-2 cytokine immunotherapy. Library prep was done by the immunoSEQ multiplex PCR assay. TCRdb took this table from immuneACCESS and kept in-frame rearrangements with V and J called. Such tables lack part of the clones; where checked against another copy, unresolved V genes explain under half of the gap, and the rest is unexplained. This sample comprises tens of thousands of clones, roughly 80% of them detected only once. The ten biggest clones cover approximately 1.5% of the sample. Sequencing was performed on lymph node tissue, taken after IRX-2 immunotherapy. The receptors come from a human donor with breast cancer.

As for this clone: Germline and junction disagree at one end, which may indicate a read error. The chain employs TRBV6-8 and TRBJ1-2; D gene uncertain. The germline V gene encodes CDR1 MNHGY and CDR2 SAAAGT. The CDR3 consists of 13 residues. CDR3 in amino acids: CAISGLLTDGYTF. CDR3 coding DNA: TGTGCCATCAGTGGCCTACTGACTGACGGCTACACCTTC.

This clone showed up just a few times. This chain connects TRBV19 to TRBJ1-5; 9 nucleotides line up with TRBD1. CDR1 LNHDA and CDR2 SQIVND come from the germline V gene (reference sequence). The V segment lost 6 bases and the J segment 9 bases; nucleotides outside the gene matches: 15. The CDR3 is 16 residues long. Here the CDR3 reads CASRPEGGTGRMPQHF. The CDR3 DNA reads TGTGCCAGTAGGCCCGAGGGTGGGACAGGGCGAATGCCCCAGCATTTT.

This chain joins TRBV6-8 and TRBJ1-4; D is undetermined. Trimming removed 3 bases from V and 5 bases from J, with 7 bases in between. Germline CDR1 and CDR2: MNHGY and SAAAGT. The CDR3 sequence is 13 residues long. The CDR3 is CASSYRPNEKLFF. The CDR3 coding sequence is TGTGCCAGCAGTTATCGCCCGAATGAAAAACTGTTTTTT.

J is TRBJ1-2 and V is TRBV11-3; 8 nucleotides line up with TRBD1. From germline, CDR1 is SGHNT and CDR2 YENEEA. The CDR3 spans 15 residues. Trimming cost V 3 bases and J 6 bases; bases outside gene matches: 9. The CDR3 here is CASSLSWTGSDGYTF. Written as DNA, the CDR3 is TGTGCCAGCAGCTTGTCCTGGACAGGGTCTGATGGCTACACCTTC.

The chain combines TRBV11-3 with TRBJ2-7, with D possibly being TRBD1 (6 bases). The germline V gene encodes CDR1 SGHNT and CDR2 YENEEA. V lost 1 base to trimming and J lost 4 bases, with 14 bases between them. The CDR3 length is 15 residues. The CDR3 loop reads CASSLGGTPPYEQYF. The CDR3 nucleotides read TGTGCCAGCAGCTTAGGGGGGACACCACCGTACGAGCAGTACTTC. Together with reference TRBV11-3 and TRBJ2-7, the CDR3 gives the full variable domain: EAGVVQSPRYKIIEKKQPVAFWCNPISGHNTLYWYLQNLGQGPELLIRYENEEAVDDSQLPKDRFSAERLKGVDSTLKIQPAELGDSAVYLCASSLGGTPPYEQYFGPGTRLTVT.

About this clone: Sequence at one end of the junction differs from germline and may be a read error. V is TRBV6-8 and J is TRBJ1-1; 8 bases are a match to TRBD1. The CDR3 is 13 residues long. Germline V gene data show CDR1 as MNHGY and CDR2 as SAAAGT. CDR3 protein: CAISVGQDTEAFF. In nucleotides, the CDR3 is TGTGCCATCAGTGTGGGACAGGACACTGAAGCTTTCTTT.

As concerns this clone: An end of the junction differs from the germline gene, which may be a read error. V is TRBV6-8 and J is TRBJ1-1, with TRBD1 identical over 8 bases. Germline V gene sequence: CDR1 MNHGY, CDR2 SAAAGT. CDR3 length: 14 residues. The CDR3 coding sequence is TGTGCCATCAGTGCTATCTATGGACAGGGTGAAGCTTTCTTT. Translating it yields CAISAIYGQGEAFF.

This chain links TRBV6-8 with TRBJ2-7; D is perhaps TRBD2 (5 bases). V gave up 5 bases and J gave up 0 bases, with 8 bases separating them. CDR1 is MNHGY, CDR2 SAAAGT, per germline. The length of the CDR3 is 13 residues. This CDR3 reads CASSRGYSYEQYF. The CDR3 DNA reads TGTGCCAGCAGTCGCGGGTACTCCTACGAGCAGTACTTC.

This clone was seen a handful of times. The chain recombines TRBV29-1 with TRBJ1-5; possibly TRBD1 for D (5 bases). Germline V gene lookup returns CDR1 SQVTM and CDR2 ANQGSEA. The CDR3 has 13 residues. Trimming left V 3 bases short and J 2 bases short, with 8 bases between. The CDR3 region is CSVEVGGNQPQHF. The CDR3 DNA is TGCAGCGTTGAGGTGGGGGGCAATCAGCCCCAGCATTTT.

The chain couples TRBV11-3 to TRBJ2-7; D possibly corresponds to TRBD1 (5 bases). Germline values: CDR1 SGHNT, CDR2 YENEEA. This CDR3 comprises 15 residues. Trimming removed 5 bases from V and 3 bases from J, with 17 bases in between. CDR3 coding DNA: TGTGCCAGCAGCCAGGGTCGGACACGAAGCTACGAGCAGTACTTC. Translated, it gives CASSQGRTRSYEQYF. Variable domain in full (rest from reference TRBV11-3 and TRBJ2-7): EAGVVQSPRYKIIEKKQPVAFWCNPISGHNTLYWYLQNLGQGPELLIRYENEEAVDDSQLPKDRFSAERLKGVDSTLKIQPAELGDSAVYLCASSQGRTRSYEQYFGPGTRLTVT.

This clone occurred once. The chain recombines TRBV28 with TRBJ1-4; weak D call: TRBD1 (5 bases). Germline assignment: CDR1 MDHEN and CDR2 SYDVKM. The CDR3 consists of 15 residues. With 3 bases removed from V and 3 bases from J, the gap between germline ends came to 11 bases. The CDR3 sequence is CASSFDGRANEKLFF. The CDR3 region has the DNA TGTGCCAGCAGTTTCGATGGCAGGGCTAATGAAAAACTGTTTTTT.

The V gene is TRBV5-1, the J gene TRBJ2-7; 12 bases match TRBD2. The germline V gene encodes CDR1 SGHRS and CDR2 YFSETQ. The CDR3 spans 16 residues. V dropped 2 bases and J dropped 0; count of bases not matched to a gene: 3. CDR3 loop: CASSFQTSGGSYEQYF. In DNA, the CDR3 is TGCGCCAGCAGCTTCCAGACTAGCGGGGGCTCCTACGAGCAGTACTTC. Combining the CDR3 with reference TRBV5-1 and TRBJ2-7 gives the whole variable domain KAGVTQTPRYLIKTRGQQVTLSCSPISGHRSVSWYQQTPGQGLQFLFEYFSETQRNKGNFPGRFSGRQFSNSRSEMNVSTLELGDSALYLCASSFQTSGGSYEQYFGPGTRLTVT.

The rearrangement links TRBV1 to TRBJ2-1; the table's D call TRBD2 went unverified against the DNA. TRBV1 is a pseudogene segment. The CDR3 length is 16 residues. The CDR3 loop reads CASSQEEGQPDNEQFF. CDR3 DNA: TGCGCCAGCAGCCAAGAGGAGGGGCAGCCGGACAATGAGCAGTTCTTC.

The CDR3 region has the DNA TGTGCCACCGTAAGACAGGCGACGAACACCGGGGAGCTGTTTTTT. Its protein product is CATVRQATNTGELFF. V and J are TRBV19 and TRBJ2-2; weak D call: TRBD1 (6 bases). The CDR3 length is 15 residues. Trimming left V 10 bases short and J 0 bases short, with 15 bases between. The germline V gene encodes CDR1 LNHDA and CDR2 SQIVND (reference sequence).

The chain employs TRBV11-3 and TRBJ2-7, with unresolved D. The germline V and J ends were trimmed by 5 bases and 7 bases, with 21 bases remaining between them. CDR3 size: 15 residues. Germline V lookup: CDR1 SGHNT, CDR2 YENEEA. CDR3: CASSRARGDDVEQYF. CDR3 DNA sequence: TGTGCCAGCAGCCGGGCTAGAGGAGATGATGTTGAGCAGTACTTC. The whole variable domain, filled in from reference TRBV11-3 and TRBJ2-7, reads EAGVVQSPRYKIIEKKQPVAFWCNPISGHNTLYWYLQNLGQGPELLIRYENEEAVDDSQLPKDRFSAERLKGVDSTLKIQPAELGDSAVYLCASSRARGDDVEQYFGPGTRLTVT.

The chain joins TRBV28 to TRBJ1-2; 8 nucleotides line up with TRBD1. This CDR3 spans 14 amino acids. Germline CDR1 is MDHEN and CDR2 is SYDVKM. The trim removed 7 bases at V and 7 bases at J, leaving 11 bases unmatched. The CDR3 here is CASTRDRTLAGYTF. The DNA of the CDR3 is TGTGCCAGCACCCGGGACAGGACTCTCGCTGGCTACACCTTC.

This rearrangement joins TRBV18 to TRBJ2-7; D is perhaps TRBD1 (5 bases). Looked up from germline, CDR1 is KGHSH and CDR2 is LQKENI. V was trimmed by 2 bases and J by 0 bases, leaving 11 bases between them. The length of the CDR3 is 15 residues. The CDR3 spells CASSPMAGSSYEQYF. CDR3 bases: TGTGCCAGCTCACCAATGGCAGGGTCCTCCTACGAGCAGTACTTC.

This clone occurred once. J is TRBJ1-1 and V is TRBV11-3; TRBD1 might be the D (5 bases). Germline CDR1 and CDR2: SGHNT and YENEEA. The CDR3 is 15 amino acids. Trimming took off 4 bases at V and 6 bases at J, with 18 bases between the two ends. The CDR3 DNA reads TGTGCCAGCAGCTCCCGGGGGGGGGATGTGGCTGAAGCTTTCTTT. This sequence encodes CASSSRGGDVAEAFF.

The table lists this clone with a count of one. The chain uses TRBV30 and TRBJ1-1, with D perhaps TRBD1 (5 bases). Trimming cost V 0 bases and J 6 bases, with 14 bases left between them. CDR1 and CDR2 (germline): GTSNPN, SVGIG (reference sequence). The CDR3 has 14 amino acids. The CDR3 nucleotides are TGTGCCTGGAGTGTGGGGACGGGGAAAGCTGAAGCTTTCTTT. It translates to CAWSVGTGKAEAFF.

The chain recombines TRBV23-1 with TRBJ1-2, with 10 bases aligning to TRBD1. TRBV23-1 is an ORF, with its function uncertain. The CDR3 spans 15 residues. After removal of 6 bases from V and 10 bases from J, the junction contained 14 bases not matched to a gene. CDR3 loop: CASSPRTGGAFPYTF. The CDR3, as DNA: TGCGCCAGCAGCCCCCGGACAGGGGGAGCTTTCCCCTACACCTTC.

The CDR3 is CASSWAWGETGNTIYF. In DNA, the CDR3 is TGTGCCAGCAGTTGGGCCTGGGGCGAGACTGGAAACACCATATATTTT. The J gene is TRBJ1-3, the V gene TRBV28, with a tentative D call TRBD1 (5 bases). The CDR3 runs 16 residues. The germline V gene has CDR1 MDHEN and CDR2 SYDVKM. The germline V and J ends were trimmed by 4 bases and 2 bases, with 15 bases remaining between them.